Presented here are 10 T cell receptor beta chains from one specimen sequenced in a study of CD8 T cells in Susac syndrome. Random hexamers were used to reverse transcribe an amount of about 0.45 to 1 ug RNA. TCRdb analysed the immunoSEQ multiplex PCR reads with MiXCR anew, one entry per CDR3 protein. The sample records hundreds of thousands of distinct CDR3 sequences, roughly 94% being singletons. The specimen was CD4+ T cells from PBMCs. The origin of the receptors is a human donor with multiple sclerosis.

CDR3 bases: TGTGCCAGCAGCCATCGGGCAGGGGTCGAAAAACTGTTTTTT. This gives the protein CASSHRAGVEKLFF. The chain couples TRBV3-1 to TRBJ1-4; weak D call: TRBD1 (6 bases). Germline V CDR1 and CDR2: LGHDT, YNNKEL (reference sequence). The CDR3 covers 14 residues. Deletions cut 3 bases from V and 8 bases from J, with 13 bases between. The whole variable domain, filled in from reference TRBV3-1 and TRBJ1-4, reads DTAVSQTPKYLVTQMGNDKSIKCEQNLGHDTMYWYKQDSKKFLKIMFSYNNKELIINETVPNRFSPKSPDKAHLNLHINSLELGDSAVYFCASSHRAGVEKLFFGSGTQLSVL.

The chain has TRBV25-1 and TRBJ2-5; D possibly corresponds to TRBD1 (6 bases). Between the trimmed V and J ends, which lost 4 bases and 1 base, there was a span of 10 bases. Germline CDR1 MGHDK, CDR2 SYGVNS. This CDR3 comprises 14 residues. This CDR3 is CASSGNRAQETQYF. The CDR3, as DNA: TGTGCCAGCAGTGGAAACAGGGCCCAAGAGACCCAGTACTTC.

CDR3 coding DNA: TGTGCCAGCAGTTTAAAGGTGGCGGGGGGAGCCTACGAGCAGTACTTC. This gives the protein CASSLKVAGGAYEQYF. The chain joins TRBV12-3 or TRBV12-4 to TRBJ2-7; 8 bases are a match to TRBD2. The trim removed 2 bases at V and 2 bases at J, leaving 8 bases unmatched. The CDR3 has 16 amino acids.

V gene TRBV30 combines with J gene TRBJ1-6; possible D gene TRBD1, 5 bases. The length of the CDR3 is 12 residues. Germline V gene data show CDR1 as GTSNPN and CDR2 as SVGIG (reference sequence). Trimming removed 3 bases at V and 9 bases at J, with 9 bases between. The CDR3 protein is CAWSSGVSPLHF. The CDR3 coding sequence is TGTGCCTGGAGCTCGGGGGTTTCACCCCTCCACTTT.

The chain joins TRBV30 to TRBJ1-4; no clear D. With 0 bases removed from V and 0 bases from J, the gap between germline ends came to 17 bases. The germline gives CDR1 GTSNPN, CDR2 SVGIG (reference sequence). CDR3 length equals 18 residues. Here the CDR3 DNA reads TGTGCCTGGAGTGTACCCCTAATCCACCCTGCAACTAATGAAAAACTGTTTTTT. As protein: CAWSVPLIHPATNEKLFF.

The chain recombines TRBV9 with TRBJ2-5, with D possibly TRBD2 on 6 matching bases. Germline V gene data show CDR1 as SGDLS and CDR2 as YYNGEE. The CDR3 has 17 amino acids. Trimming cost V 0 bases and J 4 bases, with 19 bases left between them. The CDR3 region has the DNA TGTGCCAGCAGCGTAGGCACCGGGACTCTTAGTTTAGAGACCCAGTACTTC. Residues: CASSVGTGTLSLETQYF.

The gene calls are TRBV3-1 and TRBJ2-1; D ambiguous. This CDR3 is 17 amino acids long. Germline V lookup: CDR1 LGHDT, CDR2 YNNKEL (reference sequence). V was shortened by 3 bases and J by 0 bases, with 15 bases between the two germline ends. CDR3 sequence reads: CASSHRQAPFSYNEQFF. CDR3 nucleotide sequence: TGTGCCAGCAGCCACCGTCAGGCGCCCTTCTCCTACAATGAGCAGTTCTTC.

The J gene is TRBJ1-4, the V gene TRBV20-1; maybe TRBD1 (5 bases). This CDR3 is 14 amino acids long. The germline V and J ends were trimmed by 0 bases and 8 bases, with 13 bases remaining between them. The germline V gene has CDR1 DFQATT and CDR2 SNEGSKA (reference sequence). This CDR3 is CSARDSGRKEKLFF. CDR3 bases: TGCAGTGCTAGAGACTCAGGGCGGAAGGAAAAACTGTTTTTT.

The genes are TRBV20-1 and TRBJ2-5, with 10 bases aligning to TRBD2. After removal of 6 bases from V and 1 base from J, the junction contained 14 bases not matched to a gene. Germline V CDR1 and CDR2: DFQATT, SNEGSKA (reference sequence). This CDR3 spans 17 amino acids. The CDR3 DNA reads TGCAGTGCCCCGCTTGGGCTAGCGGGGGAGTCCCAAGAGACCCAGTACTTC. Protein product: CSAPLGLAGESQETQYF.

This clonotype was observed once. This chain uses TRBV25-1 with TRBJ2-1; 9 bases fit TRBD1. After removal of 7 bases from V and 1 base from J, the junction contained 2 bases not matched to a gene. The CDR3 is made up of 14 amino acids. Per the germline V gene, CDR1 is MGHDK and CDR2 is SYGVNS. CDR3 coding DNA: TGTGCCAGCAAGGGACAGGGTTCCTACAATGAGCAGTTCTTC. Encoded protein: CASKGQGSYNEQFF.